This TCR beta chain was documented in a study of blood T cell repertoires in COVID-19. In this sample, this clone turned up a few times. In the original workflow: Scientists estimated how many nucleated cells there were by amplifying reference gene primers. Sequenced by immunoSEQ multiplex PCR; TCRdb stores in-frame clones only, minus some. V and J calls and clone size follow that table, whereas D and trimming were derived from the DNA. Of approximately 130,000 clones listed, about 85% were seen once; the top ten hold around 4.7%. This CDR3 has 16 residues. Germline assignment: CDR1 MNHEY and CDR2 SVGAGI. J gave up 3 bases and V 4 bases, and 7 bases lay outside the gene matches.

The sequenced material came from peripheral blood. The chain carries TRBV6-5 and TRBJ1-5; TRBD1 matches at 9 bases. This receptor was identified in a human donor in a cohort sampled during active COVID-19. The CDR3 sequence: CASSWSRDRANQPQHF. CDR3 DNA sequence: TGTGCCAGCAGTTGGTCCCGGGACAGGGCCAATCAGCCCCAGCATTTT.